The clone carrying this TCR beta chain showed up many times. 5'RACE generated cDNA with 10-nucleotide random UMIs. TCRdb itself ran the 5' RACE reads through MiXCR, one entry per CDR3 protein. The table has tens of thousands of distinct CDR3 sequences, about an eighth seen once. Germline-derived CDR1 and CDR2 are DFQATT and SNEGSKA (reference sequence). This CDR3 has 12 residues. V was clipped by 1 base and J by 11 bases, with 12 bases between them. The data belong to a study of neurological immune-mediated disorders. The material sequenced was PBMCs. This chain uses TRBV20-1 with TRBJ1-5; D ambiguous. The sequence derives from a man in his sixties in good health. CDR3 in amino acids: CSARADGMAQHF. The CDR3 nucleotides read TGCAGTGCTAGAGCGGACGGAATGGCCCAGCATTTT.